The 11 T cell receptor beta chains below were found in one sample sequenced in a study of CD8 T cells in ankylosing spondylitis. TCRdb reprocessed the 5' RACE reads via MiXCR and lists one record per CDR3 protein. The data contain about 200,000 distinct CDR3 sequences, roughly 13% of them singletons. The sample consisted of blood, either unsorted or a sorted T cell fraction (not recorded which). The origin of the receptors is a male donor with ankylosing spondylitis or in good health (not recorded which).

The chain has TRBV5-1 and TRBJ2-2; TRBD2 agrees at 14 bases. V trimming: 6 bases; J trimming: 5 bases; junction bases outside the gene matches: 9. The CDR3 is made up of 17 amino acids. Germline V CDR1 and CDR2: SGHRS, YFSETQ. CDR3 in DNA: TGCGCCAGCACCCCGGGACTAGCGGGAGTAGGTACCGGGGAGCTGTTTTTT. It yields the protein CASTPGLAGVGTGELFF.

The chain is built from TRBV10-3 and TRBJ1-2; D is unresolved. The CDR3 has 14 residues. Germline-derived CDR1 and CDR2 are ENHRY and SYGVKD. The V end lost 8 bases, the J end lost 7 bases, and 20 bases lay between the germline ends. The CDR3 DNA follows: TGTGCCATCCCCGACCCTGGCTTAGGAGGTGGCTACACCTTC. It translates to CAIPDPGLGGGYTF.

This clonotype was detected many times. The chain couples TRBV7-8 to TRBJ1-2; D not certain. The germline gives CDR1 SGHVS, CDR2 FQNEAQ. The CDR3 runs to 14 residues. V gave up 6 bases and J gave up 4 bases, with 15 bases separating them. This CDR3 is CASSRERFGYGYTF. The CDR3 nucleotides are TGTGCCAGCAGTCGGGAGAGATTTGGCTATGGCTACACCTTC.

In its sample, this clonotype was seen a few times. The V and J genes are TRBV7-8 and TRBJ2-5; D possibly matches TRBD1 or TRBD2 (5 bases each). V lost 1 base and J 4 bases, leaving 10 bases between the germline ends. Germline assignment: CDR1 SGHVS and CDR2 FQNEAQ. The CDR3 runs 14 residues. CDR3 sequence (DNA): TGTGCCAGCAGCTTAGGGTTGGGGGTAGAGACCCAGTACTTC. Translated, it gives CASSLGLGVETQYF. Full variable domain (rest looked up from reference TRBV7-8 and TRBJ2-5): GAGVSQSPRYKVAKRGQDVALRCDPISGHVSLFWYQQALGQGPEFLTYFQNEAQLDKSGLPSDRFFAERPEGSVSTLKIQRTQQEDSAVYLCASSLGLGVETQYFGPGTRLLVL.

The rearrangement links TRBV2 to TRBJ1-2; D uncertain. This CDR3 contains 14 residues. V was cut by 6 bases and J by 5 bases, with 16 bases left in between. Germline V gene lookup returns CDR1 SNHLY and CDR2 FYNNEI. The CDR3: CASRHSDIPYGYTF. CDR3 in DNA: TGTGCCAGCAGACATAGCGACATACCGTATGGCTACACCTTC.

The table lists this clonotype with many counts. This rearrangement joins TRBV5-6 to TRBJ2-3, with D perhaps TRBD1 or TRBD2 (5 bases each). In germline, CDR1 is SGHDT, CDR2 YYEEEE. V was trimmed by 4 bases and J by 4 bases, leaving 13 bases between them. This CDR3 spans 14 amino acids. The CDR3 here is CASSRGRSADTQYF. CDR3 nucleotide sequence: TGTGCCAGCAGCCGGGGCCGAAGCGCAGATACGCAGTATTTT.

With respect to this clonotype: This CDR3 fails to terminate in the conserved phenylalanine or tryptophan, so it likely reflects a read error. The rearrangement joins TRBV4-1 to TRBJ2-3; D could derive from TRBD1 or TRBD2 (6 bases each). The V gene's germline CDR1 is MGHRA and CDR2 YSYEKL. This CDR3 region has 14 residues. Trimming left V 5 bases short and J 5 bases short, with 14 bases between. CDR3 in DNA: TGCGCCAGCAGCACCCCCGGAGGGGGAGATACGCAGTATTTA. Translating it yields CASSTPGGGDTQYL.

V is TRBV5-6 and J is TRBJ2-1; no clear D. V lost 5 bases and J 4 bases, leaving 4 bases between the germline ends. This CDR3 spans 11 amino acids. The germline V gene has CDR1 SGHDT and CDR2 YYEEEE. The CDR3 bases are TGTGCCAGCAGAGATTACAATGAGCAGTTCTTC. This translates into CASRDYNEQFF.

The V and J genes are TRBV7-2 and TRBJ2-3; D may be TRBD2 (5 bases). This CDR3 comprises 15 residues. CDR1 is SGHTA and CDR2 is FQGNSA in the germline V gene. V gave up 3 bases and J gave up 2 bases, with 12 bases separating them. The DNA for the CDR3 is TGTGCCAGCAGCTTCGCTAGCTCGTACACAGATACGCAGTATTTT. Translation: CASSFASSYTDTQYF. The whole variable domain, filled in from reference TRBV7-2 and TRBJ2-3, reads GAGVSQSPSNKVTEKGKDVELRCDPISGHTALYWYRQSLGQGLEFLIYFQGNSAPDKSGLPSDRFSAERTGGSVSTLTIQRTQQEDSAVYLCASSFASSYTDTQYFGPGTRLTVL.

V is TRBV7-7 and J is TRBJ2-3; the D gene is possibly TRBD2 (6 bases). Germline CDR1 reads SSHAT; CDR2 reads FNYEAQ (reference sequence). The V and J ends lost 5 bases and 4 bases respectively, with 13 bases between them. This CDR3 is built from 14 residues. This chain's CDR3 is CASSPMGRPDTQYF. The CDR3 DNA follows: TGTGCCAGCAGCCCCATGGGGAGGCCAGATACGCAGTATTTT. The variable domain in full, completed from reference TRBV7-7 and TRBJ2-3, reads GAGVSQSPRYKVTKRGQDVTLRCDPISSHATLYWYQQALGQGPEFLTYFNYEAQPDKSGLPSDRFSAERPEGSISTLTIQRTEQRDSAMYRCASSPMGRPDTQYFGPGTRLTVL.

This clonotype showed up just a few times. The chain joins TRBV5-1 to TRBJ2-7, with a weak D call TRBD1 (6 bases). This CDR3 has 14 residues. Germline CDR1 reads SGHRS; CDR2 reads YFSETQ. The ends were cut back, 6 bases at V and 4 bases at J, with 17 bases in the middle. In DNA, the CDR3 is TGCGCCAGCAAAGTCGAGCAGGGGCTGTACGAGCAGTACTTC. Translating gives CASKVEQGLYEQYF.